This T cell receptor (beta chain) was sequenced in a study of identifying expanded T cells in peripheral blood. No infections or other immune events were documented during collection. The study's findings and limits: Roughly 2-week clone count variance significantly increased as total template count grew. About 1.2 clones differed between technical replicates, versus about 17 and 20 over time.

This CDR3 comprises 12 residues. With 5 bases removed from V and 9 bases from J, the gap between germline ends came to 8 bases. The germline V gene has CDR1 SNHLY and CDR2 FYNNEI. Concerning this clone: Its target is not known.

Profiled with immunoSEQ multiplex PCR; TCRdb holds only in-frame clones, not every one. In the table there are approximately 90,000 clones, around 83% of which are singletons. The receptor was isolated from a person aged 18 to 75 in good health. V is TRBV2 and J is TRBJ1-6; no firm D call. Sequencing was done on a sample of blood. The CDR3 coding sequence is TGTGCCAGCAGTTTAGTTATTTCACCCCTCCACTTT. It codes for CASSLVISPLHF.